The rows below give T cell receptor beta chains drawn from one sample of a study of T cell responses to AZD1222 COVID-19 vaccine. Some clones are missing from TCRdb's copy, which holds only in-frame ones; the method was immunoSEQ multiplex PCR. The sample has around 190,000 clones; 85% to 90% are singletons. The sample was peripheral blood, taken on day 0 of AZD1222 vaccination. The receptors come from an adult in good health. Both conserved end residues are part of each CDR3. D genes are given only for firm matches. For some rows the clone size is stated as once, few or many, or as a class when expanded; others skip it.

d_gene	v_gene	abundance	j_gene	CDR3aa	CDR3nt
NA	TRBV6-1	few	TRBJ1-5	CASSEGPAVSQPQHF	TGTGCCAGCAGTGAAGGACCTGCGGTGAGTCAGCCCCAGCATTTT
NA	TRBV5-4	NA	TRBJ2-7	CASSLRQSYEQYF	TGTGCCAGCAGCTTGAGACAGTCCTACGAGCAGTACTTC
NA	TRBV7-9	NA	TRBJ2-7	CASSQQRGTLYEQYF	TGTGCCAGCAGCCAGCAACGCGGTACCTTATACGAGCAGTACTTC
NA	TRBV7-9	once	TRBJ1-5	CASSPRDGRPQHF	TGTGCCAGCAGCCCCCGGGACGGTCGGCCCCAGCATTTT
NA	TRBV11-2	NA	TRBJ2-7	CASRLPGRSYEQYF	TGTGCCAGCAGACTTCCGGGACGCTCCTACGAGCAGTACTTC
NA	TRBV5-6	NA	TRBJ1-2	CASSLDGYDYGYTF	TGTGCCAGCAGCTTGGATGGGTATGACTATGGCTACACCTTC
NA	TRBV6-6	NA	TRBJ1-2	CASSYSLALNYGYTF	TGTGCCAGCAGTTACTCTTTAGCACTTAACTATGGCTACACCTTC
TRBD2	TRBV5-1	NA	TRBJ2-5	CASSSPRERGRETQYF	TGCGCCAGCAGCTCTCCGCGGGAGCGGGGGAGGGAGACCCAGTACTTC
TRBD1	TRBV28	NA	TRBJ1-1	CASLTPFRTGYTEAFF	TGTGCCAGCCTCACCCCGTTCCGGACAGGTTACACTGAAGCTTTCTTT
NA	TRBV23-1	few	TRBJ2-7	CASSWTRTPTKYEQYF	TGCGCCAGCTCTTGGACGAGAACCCCTACAAAATACGAGCAGTACTTC
NA	TRBV24-1	NA	TRBJ1-1	CATSTGFSTEAFF	TGTGCCACCAGTACAGGGTTCTCAACTGAAGCTTTCTTT
NA	TRBV19	NA	TRBJ1-2	CASSIGGRGYGYTF	TGTGCCAGTAGTATTGGGGGGCGCGGCTATGGCTACACCTTC
TRBD1	TRBV6-4	NA	TRBJ2-5	CASSTGTGPQETQYF	TGTGCCAGCAGTACAGGGACAGGGCCCCAAGAGACCCAGTACTTC
TRBD1	TRBV5-1	NA	TRBJ2-5	CASSLGGTVQETQYF	TGCGCCAGCAGCTTGGGAGGGACAGTTCAAGAGACCCAGTACTTC
TRBD1	TRBV30	NA	TRBJ2-7	CAWNSGTGLWEQYF	TGTGCCTGGAACTCCGGGACAGGCCTCTGGGAGCAGTACTTC